The source of this TCR beta chain is a study of blood T cell repertoires in COVID-19. Per germline, CDR1 SGHTA and CDR2 FQGNSA. The CDR3 totals 15 residues. V lost 1 base, J lost 5 bases, and 7 bases stayed unmatched. Source study methods: Quantification of nucleated cells was approximated via reference gene primer amplification. TCRdb keeps only in-frame clones here, not all; method: immunoSEQ multiplex PCR. V, J and clone size are those of that table, while D and trimming were read from the DNA. The table shows some 200,000 clones, with 70% to 90% occurring only once. This clonotype was sampled from a woman of 80 years or more with acute or convalescent COVID-19. The V call is TRBV7-2, the J call TRBJ2-7, with 8 bases fitting TRBD1. Sequencing was done on a sample of peripheral blood. The CDR3 region is CASSLVAGTGHEQYF. Written as DNA, the CDR3 is TGTGCCAGCAGCTTAGTTGCCGGGACAGGACACGAGCAGTACTTC.